This T cell receptor (beta chain) came from a study of blood T cell repertoires in COVID-19. Profiled with immunoSEQ multiplex PCR; TCRdb holds only in-frame clones, not every one. The sample consists of a few hundred thousand clones, approximately 89% of them appearing once. Germline CDR1 and CDR2: SGHTA and FQGNSA. V lost 5 bases to trimming and J lost 2 bases; unmatched junction nucleotides: 6. CDR3 length: 15 residues. The clonotype was recovered from a woman aged 55-75 years with acute or convalescent COVID-19. The chain links TRBV7-2 to TRBJ2-3; 8 bases agree with TRBD2. Sequencing was performed on peripheral blood. CDR3 DNA: TGTGCCAGCAGCGTTAGCGGGGTAAACACAGATACGCAGTATTTT. Residues: CASSVSGVNTDTQYF. Filled out from reference TRBV7-2 and TRBJ2-3, the complete variable domain reads GAGVSQSPSNKVTEKGKDVELRCDPISGHTALYWYRQSLGQGLEFLIYFQGNSAPDKSGLPSDRFSAERTGGSVSTLTIQRTQQEDSAVYLCASSVSGVNTDTQYFGPGTRLTVL.